One and the same sample provided the 32 T cell receptor beta chains below, sequenced in a study of cytotoxic CD8 clonotypes in ibrutinib-treated CLL. Using immunoSEQ multiplex PCR, the repertoire was profiled, and TCRdb retains in-frame clones only, with some absent. The sample consists of around 140,000 clones, roughly 88% of them appearing once. The sequences come from PBMCs, collected after 24 months of ibrutinib treatment. The receptors shown here come from a human donor with chronic lymphocytic leukemia.

This clone was counted a few times. This chain connects TRBV19 to TRBJ2-5; D possibly corresponds to TRBD1 (6 bases). Trimming shortened V by 5 bases and J by 4 bases, and 14 bases separated the two germline ends. CDR3 size: 14 residues. Germline values: CDR1 LNHDA, CDR2 SQIVND (reference sequence). Written as DNA, the CDR3 is TGTGCCAGTAGTTTACAGGGTTGGGGAGAGACCCAGTACTTC. Encoded protein: CASSLQGWGETQYF. The full variable domain, in which reference TRBV19 and TRBJ2-5 provide the parts outside the CDR3, is DGGITQSPKYLFRKEGQNVTLSCEQNLNHDAMYWYRQDPGQGLRLIYYSQIVNDFQKGDIAEGYSVSREKKESFPLTVTSAQKNPTAFYLCASSLQGWGETQYFGPGTRLLVL.

The genes are TRBV10-3 and TRBJ2-1; 11 bases are a match to TRBD2. After removal of 1 base from V and 9 bases from J, the junction contained 5 bases not matched to a gene. CDR1 ENHRY and CDR2 SYGVKD come from the germline V gene. The CDR3 consists of 15 residues. CDR3 bases: TGTGCCATCAGTGAGTTAGCGGGGGGGCTCGGTGAGCAGTTCTTC. It yields the protein CAISELAGGLGEQFF.

The sample holds a few counts of this clone. This chain connects TRBV19 to TRBJ2-7; D is possibly TRBD1 or TRBD2 (5 bases each). Trimming shortened V by 6 bases and J by 4 bases, and 13 bases separated the two germline ends. This CDR3 is built from 13 residues. Germline CDR1 and CDR2: LNHDA and SQIVND (reference sequence). The CDR3 is CASRPRGGYEQYF. The CDR3 nucleotides are TGTGCCAGTAGACCCCGGGGCGGGTACGAGCAGTACTTC.

The chain has TRBV9 and TRBJ2-2, with a possible D match to TRBD2 (6 bases). This CDR3 contains 15 residues. Trimming pared 2 bases from V and 3 bases from J, leaving 11 bases between. Germline CDR1 SGDLS, CDR2 YYNGEE. The CDR3 loop is CASSVGTSYTGELFF. The CDR3 DNA follows: TGTGCCAGCAGCGTTGGGACTTCCTACACCGGGGAGCTGTTTTTT.

This clone was detected a few times. This chain joins TRBV6-5 and TRBJ1-4; 8 bases are a match to TRBD1. Germline CDR1 reads MNHEY; CDR2 reads SVGAGI. V lost 2 bases and J lost 5; bases outside the gene matches: 4. The CDR3 extends over 15 amino acids. The CDR3 here is CASSYTTGANEKLFF. The CDR3 bases are TGTGCCAGCAGTTACACGACAGGGGCAAATGAAAAACTGTTTTTT.

The J gene is TRBJ2-1, the V gene TRBV5-5, with 7 nucleotides matching TRBD1. With V trimmed by 2 bases and J by 4 bases, 6 bases remained unmatched. Germline CDR1 is SGHKS and CDR2 is YYEKEE (reference sequence). The CDR3 totals 15 residues. The CDR3, as DNA: TGTGCCAGCAGCTTACAGACAGGGATGTACAATGAGCAGTTCTTC. This gives the protein CASSLQTGMYNEQFF.

This clone was seen once. The chain uses TRBV7-2 and TRBJ1-3; D ambiguous. Germline-derived CDR1 and CDR2 are SGHTA and FQGNSA. This CDR3 is built from 14 residues. Trimming removed 7 bases at V and 0 bases at J, with 10 bases between. The CDR3 DNA is TGTGCCAGCACGCGGCTTAGCTCTGGAAACACCATATATTTT. It yields the protein CASTRLSSGNTIYF.

The rearrangement joins TRBV4-1 to TRBJ1-4; a weak D match, TRBD1 (6 bases). Germline lookup yields CDR1 MGHRA and CDR2 YSYEKL. The CDR3 sequence is 16 residues long. The ends were cut back, 3 bases at V and 5 bases at J, with 16 bases in the middle. As DNA, the CDR3 is TGCGCCAGCAGCCACCTTCCGGGGGGCAGAAATGAAAAACTGTTTTTT. It yields the protein CASSHLPGGRNEKLFF.

The chain carries TRBV9 and TRBJ2-5; TRBD2 matches at 15 bases. The germline CDR1 and CDR2 sequences are SGDLS and YYNGEE. V lost 3 bases and J lost 5; bases outside the gene matches: 11. The CDR3 is 18 residues long. This CDR3 reads CASSAGLAGGLIRETQYF. The CDR3 DNA reads TGTGCCAGCAGCGCTGGACTAGCGGGGGGGCTCATCCGGGAGACCCAGTACTTC.

The chain carries TRBV27 and TRBJ2-7; 9 nucleotides agree with TRBD1. The germline V gene has CDR1 MNHEY and CDR2 SMNVEV (reference sequence). There are 16 residues in the CDR3. V was clipped by 2 bases and J by 0 bases; unmatched bases: 5. CDR3 loop: CASSLRGTGFSYEQYF. CDR3 DNA sequence: TGTGCCAGCAGTTTAAGAGGGACAGGGTTCTCCTACGAGCAGTACTTC.

The chain employs TRBV4-3 and TRBJ1-1; perhaps TRBD1 as D (5 bases). The germline CDR1 and CDR2 sequences are LGHNA and YSLEER. The ends were cut back, 3 bases at V and 2 bases at J, with 22 bases in the middle. This CDR3 contains 18 residues. DNA for the CDR3: TGCGCCAGCAGCCACCGTACGGGGACGTTTGGGATCAACACTGAAGCTTTCTTT. Translated, it gives CASSHRTGTFGINTEAFF.

V gene TRBV9 combines with J gene TRBJ2-7; perhaps TRBD2 as D (5 bases). The CDR3 totals 14 residues. Trimming took off 0 bases at V and 3 bases at J, with 10 bases between the two ends. CDR1 and CDR2 (germline): SGDLS, YYNGEE. CDR3: CASSVDEGRYEQYF. CDR3 bases: TGTGCCAGCAGCGTAGATGAGGGTCGCTACGAGCAGTACTTC.

This sequence joins TRBV13 and TRBJ2-5; 8 bases are a match to TRBD2. CDR1 and CDR2 (germline): PRHDT, FYEKMQ (reference sequence). The V segment lost 5 bases and the J segment 4 bases; nucleotides outside the gene matches: 6. This CDR3 is 14 amino acids long. The CDR3 DNA reads as TGTGCCAGCAGCCGACCGGGGGGGACAGAGACCCAGTACTTC. Translated, it gives CASSRPGGTETQYF.

J is TRBJ2-7 and V is TRBV6-1; D might be TRBD1 or TRBD2, each matching 5 bases. V gave up 6 bases and J gave up 2 bases, with 14 bases separating them. Germline CDR1 is MNHNS and CDR2 is SASEGT. The CDR3 length is 14 residues. DNA of the CDR3: TGTGCCAGCAGCTACCGGGACGGTACCTACGAGCAGTACTTC. Amino acids: CASSYRDGTYEQYF.

This clone showed up many times. Here the CDR3 reads CASSPLTSGRTDTGELFF. The CDR3 DNA reads TGTGCCAGCAGCCCTTTGACTAGCGGGAGGACGGACACCGGGGAGCTGTTTTTT. The chain is built from TRBV4-2 and TRBJ2-2, with 13 bases matching TRBD2. CDR3 length equals 18 residues. Germline loops: CDR1 LGHNA, CDR2 YNFKEQ. V shed 4 bases, J shed 3 bases, and the junction held 8 bases outside the gene matches.

This clone was counted between two and nine times. V gene TRBV5-6 combines with J gene TRBJ1-3, with 8 nucleotides matching TRBD1. V gave up 3 bases and J gave up 0 bases; unmatched junction bases: 5. In germline, CDR1 is SGHDT, CDR2 YYEEEE. The length of the CDR3 is 16 residues. In DNA, the CDR3 is TGTGCCAGCAGCTCTTGGACAGGGAGCTCTGGAAACACCATATATTTT. Encoded protein: CASSSWTGSSGNTIYF.

The genes are TRBV30 and TRBJ1-6; the D is unclear. Deletions cut 2 bases from V and 14 bases from J, with 16 bases between. Germline lookup yields CDR1 GTSNPN and CDR2 SVGIG (reference sequence). This CDR3 has 13 residues. The CDR3 bases are TGTGCCTGGAGTTTACTACGTAGTTCCACCCTCCACTTT. Protein product: CAWSLLRSSTLHF. Complete variable domain (other parts from reference TRBV30 and TRBJ1-6): SQTIHQWPATLVQPVGSPLSLECTVEGTSNPNLYWYRQAAGRGLQLLFYSVGIGQISSEVPQNLSASRPQDRQFILSSKKLLLSDSGFYLCAWSLLRSSTLHFGNGTRLTVT.

The chain links TRBV27 to TRBJ2-1; TRBD1 agrees at 9 bases. The CDR3 is 16 residues long. Trimming removed 5 bases from V and 7 bases from J; junction bases left unmatched: 12. Germline V gives CDR1 MNHEY, CDR2 SMNVEV (reference sequence). In nucleotides, the CDR3 is TGTGCCAGCAGTCCGACCTGGGACAGGGAGAGTAATGAGCAGTTCTTC. Amino acid sequence: CASSPTWDRESNEQFF.

CDR3 nucleotide sequence: TGTGCCAGCAGCTCCCAAGGCGGAGCCAAAAACATTCAGTACTTC. The encoded protein is CASSSQGGAKNIQYF. This chain connects TRBV5-6 to TRBJ2-4; no firm D call. With 3 bases removed from V and 0 bases from J, the gap between germline ends came to 10 bases. The CDR3 is 15 residues long. Per germline, CDR1 SGHDT and CDR2 YYEEEE. The whole variable domain, filled in from reference TRBV5-6 and TRBJ2-4, reads DAGVTQSPTHLIKTRGQQVTLRCSPKSGHDTVSWYQQALGQGPQFIFQYYEEEERQRGNFPDRFSGHQFPNYSSELNVNALLLGDSALYLCASSSQGGAKNIQYFGAGTRLSVL.

The chain links TRBV6-1 to TRBJ1-1; a weak D match, TRBD1 (6 bases). Trimming cost V 7 bases and J 1 base, with 10 bases left between them. This CDR3 is built from 13 residues. CDR1 is MNHNS and CDR2 is SASEGT in the germline V gene. The CDR3 is CASTRGANTEAFF. CDR3 DNA sequence: TGTGCCAGCACAAGGGGGGCGAACACTGAAGCTTTCTTT.

The chain links TRBV7-9 to TRBJ2-7; the D gene is possibly TRBD2 (5 bases). V was trimmed by 10 bases and J by 2 bases, leaving 21 bases between them. The germline V gene encodes CDR1 SEHNR and CDR2 FQNEAQ (reference sequence). The CDR3 runs 15 residues. Here the CDR3 DNA reads TGTGCCACCATGCCCCGGCTAGCTAACGCCTACGAGCAGTACTTC. The encoded protein is CATMPRLANAYEQYF.

The chain is built from TRBV6-5 and TRBJ2-1; the D is unclear. The CDR3 is 15 amino acids. In germline, CDR1 is MNHEY, CDR2 SVGAGI. Trimming left V 5 bases short and J 8 bases short, with 19 bases between. The CDR3: CASSNEGSLEHEQFF. The CDR3 DNA reads as TGTGCCAGCAGTAACGAAGGGTCGCTCGAGCATGAGCAGTTCTTC.

The chain joins TRBV28 to TRBJ1-2; D gene unclear. CDR3 length equals 11 residues. Trimming took 8 bases from V and 4 from J, leaving 8 bases between them. Germline V CDR1 and CDR2: MDHEN, SYDVKM. Here the CDR3 reads CASYQTYGYTF. CDR3 nucleotides: TGTGCCAGCTACCAGACCTATGGCTACACCTTC.

V gene TRBV6-4 combines with J gene TRBJ2-3; 7 nucleotides line up with TRBD2. This CDR3 is built from 16 residues. In germline, CDR1 is MRHNA, CDR2 SNTAGT. V was clipped by 4 bases and J by 3 bases; unmatched bases: 10. The CDR3 DNA follows: TGTGCCAGCAGTGTGTGGGCTAGCGGAAGGACAGATACGCAGTATTTT. It specifies CASSVWASGRTDTQYF.

The V call is TRBV30, the J call TRBJ1-5; tentative D call: TRBD1 (6 bases). Germline V gene lookup returns CDR1 GTSNPN and CDR2 SVGIG (reference sequence). Trimming stripped 2 bases from V and 2 bases from J, with 16 bases between. This CDR3 is built from 16 residues. CDR3 sequence (DNA): TGTGCCTGGAGTCAAAAACAGGGATTTGGCAATCAGCCCCAGCATTTT. Translation gives CAWSQKQGFGNQPQHF. The full variable domain, rest sourced from reference TRBV30 and TRBJ1-5, is SQTIHQWPATLVQPVGSPLSLECTVEGTSNPNLYWYRQAAGRGLQLLFYSVGIGQISSEVPQNLSASRPQDRQFILSSKKLLLSDSGFYLCAWSQKQGFGNQPQHFGDGTRLSIL.

CDR3 loop: CASSQDRSGEYTGELFF. In DNA, the CDR3 is TGCGCCAGCAGCCAAGATAGAAGCGGAGAATACACCGGGGAGCTGTTTTTT. This chain links TRBV4-3 with TRBJ2-2; possible D gene TRBD2, 5 bases. This CDR3 contains 17 residues. V lost 0 bases to trimming and J lost 3 bases, with 14 bases between them. Germline V gives CDR1 LGHNA, CDR2 YSLEER.

This sequence joins TRBV29-1 and TRBJ2-7; 8 bases are shared with TRBD2. This CDR3 is built from 13 residues. With 8 bases clipped from V and 6 bases from J, the junction kept 12 bases outside the gene matches. Germline V gives CDR1 SQVTM, CDR2 ANQGSEA. CDR3 coding DNA: TGCAGCTCTGGGGGGGCGGGAGGTACCGAGCAGTACTTC. Translated: CSSGGAGGTEQYF.

This chain connects TRBV4-1 to TRBJ2-7, with 10 bases lining up with TRBD1. The V gene's germline CDR1 is MGHRA and CDR2 YSYEKL. The V and J ends lost 3 bases and 3 bases, in that order; junction bases with no gene match: 11. The CDR3 extends over 17 amino acids. The CDR3 nucleotides read TGCGCCAGCAGCCAGGGGACAGGGGAGTTTAGGGACTACGAGCAGTACTTC. As protein: CASSQGTGEFRDYEQYF.

The rearrangement uses TRBV2 and TRBJ1-1; D remains unclear. Deletions cut 6 bases from V and 0 bases from J, with 5 bases between. The CDR3 contains 12 residues. From germline, CDR1 is SNHLY and CDR2 FYNNEI. CDR3 sequence (DNA): TGTGCCAGCAGCCTGATGAACACTGAAGCTTTCTTT. Encoded protein: CASSLMNTEAFF.

The gene calls are TRBV15 and TRBJ2-3, with 9 bases matching TRBD2. This CDR3 is 18 amino acids long. Trimming cost V 0 bases and J 5 bases; bases outside gene matches: 12. Germline assignment: CDR1 LNHNV and CDR2 YYDKDF (reference sequence). This CDR3 is CATSRDLPGGGAGDTQYF. Written as DNA, the CDR3 is TGTGCCACCAGCAGAGATCTCCCGGGCGGGGGGGCCGGAGATACGCAGTATTTT.

The chain joins TRBV7-3 to TRBJ2-3; 7 positions agree with TRBD2. From germline, CDR1 is SGHTA and CDR2 FQGTGA. V lost 0 bases to trimming and J lost 5 bases; unmatched junction nucleotides: 8. CDR3 length: 16 residues. The CDR3 sequence: CASSLTGGTRGDTQYF. The CDR3 DNA sequence: TGTGCCAGCAGCTTAACGGGGGGGACCCGCGGAGATACGCAGTATTTT. Together with reference TRBV7-3 and TRBJ2-3, the CDR3 gives the full variable domain: GAGVSQTPSNKVTEKGKYVELRCDPISGHTALYWYRQSLGQGPEFLIYFQGTGAADDSGLPNDRFFAVRPEGSVSTLKIQRTERGDSAVYLCASSLTGGTRGDTQYFGPGTRLTVL.

In this sample, this clone turned up once. The rearrangement uses TRBV29-1 and TRBJ2-1, with a possible D match to TRBD2 (6 bases). The V and J ends lost 3 bases and 4 bases respectively, with 10 bases between them. This CDR3 is 13 amino acids long. Germline V CDR1 and CDR2: SQVTM, ANQGSEA. CDR3 sequence reads: CSVDFGGYNEQFF. The CDR3 DNA reads TGCAGCGTTGATTTCGGGGGATACAATGAGCAGTTCTTC.